One TCR beta chain is described in this entry. The antigen remains unidentified. Data came from immunoSEQ multiplex PCR; TCRdb stores just in-frame clones and leaves some out. The data contain over 55,000 clones, about four fifths of them seen just once; the ten biggest clones take up roughly 5%. This sample is drawn from a study of Tregs in tolerant kidney transplant recipients. Germline V lookup: CDR1 MNHEY, CDR2 SVGAGI. Trimming stripped 4 bases from V and 4 bases from J, with 13 bases between. This CDR3 contains 14 residues. Study-wide results and caveats: Findings come from small patient numbers and require larger validation. Expanding Tregs on activated donor B cells appeared to best identify donor-specific TCRbeta clones.

The chain is built from TRBV6-5 and TRBJ1-1; tentative D call: TRBD1 (6 bases). The material sequenced was CD4+ T cells from blood. The TCR was taken from a human donor in good health. CDR3: CASSSPGEGTEAFF. CDR3 DNA sequence: TGTGCCAGCAGTTCCCCAGGGGAGGGCACTGAAGCTTTCTTT.